The TCR beta chain described here comes from a study of T cell repertoires in cytomegalovirus infection. Study-wide context: The public TCR beta signatures pointed to both CMV infection and matching HLA type. Study-wide results and limits: Of the TCR beta families, the public ones yielded a cumulative frequency that identified carriers of CMV plus the relevant HLA.

This clonotype has only one observation. Its antigen is still unknown. TCRdb fed the reads into MiXCR, producing one record per CDR3 protein. Of a few hundred thousand distinct CDR3 sequences listed, roughly a sixth are singletons. Sequencing was carried out using PBMCs. The source of this sequence is a human donor in good health (CMV status not recorded). Some clones in this sample may be carry-over from other donors' samples.

This CDR3 is CASSTQTGAFF. The CDR3 DNA reads TGTGCCAGCAGTACTCAAACCGGAGCTTTCTTT. This chain uses TRBV12-3 or TRBV12-4 with TRBJ1-1; unclear D gene. The V end was cut by 5 bases, the J end by 10 bases, with 11 bases between. This CDR3 is 11 amino acids long.